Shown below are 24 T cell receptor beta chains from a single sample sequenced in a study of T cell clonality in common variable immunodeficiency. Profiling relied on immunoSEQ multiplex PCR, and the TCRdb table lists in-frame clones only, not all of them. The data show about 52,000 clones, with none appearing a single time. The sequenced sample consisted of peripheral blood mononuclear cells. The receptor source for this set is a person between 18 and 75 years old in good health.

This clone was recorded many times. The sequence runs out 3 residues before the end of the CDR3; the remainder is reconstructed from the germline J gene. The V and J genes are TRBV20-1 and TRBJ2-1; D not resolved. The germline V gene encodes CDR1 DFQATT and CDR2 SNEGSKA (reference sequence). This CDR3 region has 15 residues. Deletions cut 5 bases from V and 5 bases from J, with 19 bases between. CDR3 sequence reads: CSAWAIQYGDNEQFF. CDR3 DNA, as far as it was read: TGCAGTGCTTGGGCAATCCAGTACGGCGACAATGAG.

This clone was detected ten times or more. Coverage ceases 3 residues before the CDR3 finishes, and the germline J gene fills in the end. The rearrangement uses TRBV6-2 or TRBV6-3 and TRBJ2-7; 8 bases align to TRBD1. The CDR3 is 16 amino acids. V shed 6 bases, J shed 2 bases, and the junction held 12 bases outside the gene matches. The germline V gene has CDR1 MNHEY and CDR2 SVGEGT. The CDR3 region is CASSRFGQGDTYEQYF. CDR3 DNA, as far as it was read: TGTGCCAGCAGCCGCTTCGGACAGGGAGATACCTACGAG.

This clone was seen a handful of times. The sequenced part of the CDR3 DNA is TGCGCCAGCAGCTCAGGACAGGGGGCGCGAGCGACC. Protein: CASSSGQGARAT. The entire CDR3 is CASSSGQGARATQYF. This chain joins TRBV5-1 and TRBJ2-5, with TRBD1 identical over 11 bases. The CDR3 end lies 3 residues beyond the end of the read and is filled in from the germline J gene. Germline CDR1 is SGHRS and CDR2 is YFSETQ. The CDR3 is made up of 15 amino acids. J gave up 7 bases and V 3 bases, and 8 bases lay outside the gene matches.

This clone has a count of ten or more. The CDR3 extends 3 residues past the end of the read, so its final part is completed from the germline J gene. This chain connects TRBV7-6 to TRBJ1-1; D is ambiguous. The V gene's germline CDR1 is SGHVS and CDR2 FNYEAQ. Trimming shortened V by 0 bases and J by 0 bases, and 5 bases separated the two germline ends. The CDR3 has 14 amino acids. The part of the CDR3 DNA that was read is TGTGCCAGCAGCTTAGCCCCGGTGAACACTGAA. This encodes CASSLAPVNTE. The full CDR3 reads CASSLAPVNTEAFF. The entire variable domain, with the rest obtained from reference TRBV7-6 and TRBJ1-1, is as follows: GAGVSQSPRYKVTKRGQDVALRCDPISGHVSLYWYRQALGQGPEFLTYFNYEAQQDKSGLPNDRFSAERPEGSISTLTIQRTEQRDSAMYRCASSLAPVNTEAFFGQGTRLTVV.

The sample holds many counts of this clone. The chain's CDR3 is CSAADRGALQPQYF. The DNA read from the CDR3 is TGCAGTGCTGCGGACAGGGGCGCACTACAGCCG. The chain combines TRBV20-1 with TRBJ2-3, with 9 nucleotides matching TRBD1. The DNA ends 3 residues before the CDR3 does, and the rest of the CDR3 is filled in from the germline J gene. This CDR3 comprises 14 residues. Germline loops: CDR1 DFQATT, CDR2 SNEGSKA (reference sequence).

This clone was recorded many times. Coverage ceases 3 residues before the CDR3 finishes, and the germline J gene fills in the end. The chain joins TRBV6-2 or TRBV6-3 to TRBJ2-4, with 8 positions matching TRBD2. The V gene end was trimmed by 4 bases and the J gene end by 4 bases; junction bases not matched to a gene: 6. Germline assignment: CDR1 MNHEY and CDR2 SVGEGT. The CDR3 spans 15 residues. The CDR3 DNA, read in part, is TGTGCCAGCAGTTTTCCGGGGGGGCAGAAAAACATT. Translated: CASSFPGGQKNI. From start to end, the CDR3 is CASSFPGGQKNIQYF.

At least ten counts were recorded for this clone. The sequenced part of the CDR3 DNA is TGTGCCAGCAGCTTGGGACAGGGTCGCAATCAGCCC. The encoded protein is CASSLGQGRNQP. The full-length CDR3 reads as CASSLGQGRNQPQHF. This sequence joins TRBV11-2 and TRBJ1-5; 9 bases agree with TRBD1. The sequence runs out 3 residues before the end of the CDR3; the remainder is reconstructed from the germline J gene. The ends lost 3 bases at V and 2 bases at J; junction bases unmatched: 2. Looked up from germline, CDR1 is SGHAT and CDR2 is FQNNGV. The CDR3 is 15 amino acids.

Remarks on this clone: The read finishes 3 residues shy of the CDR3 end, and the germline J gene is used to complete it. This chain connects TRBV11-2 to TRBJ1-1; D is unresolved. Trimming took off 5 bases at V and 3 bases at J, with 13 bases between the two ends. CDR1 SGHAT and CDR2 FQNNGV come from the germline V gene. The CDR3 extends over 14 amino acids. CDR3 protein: CASSKVRRDTEAFF. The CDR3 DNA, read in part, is TGTGCCAGCAGCAAGGTACGAAGGGACACTGAA.

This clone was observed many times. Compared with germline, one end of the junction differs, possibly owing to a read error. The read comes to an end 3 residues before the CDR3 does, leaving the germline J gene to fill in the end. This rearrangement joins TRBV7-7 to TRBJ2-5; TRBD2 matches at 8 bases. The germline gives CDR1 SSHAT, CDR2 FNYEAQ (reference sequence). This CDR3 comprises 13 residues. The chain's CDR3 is CASSRGLAETQYF. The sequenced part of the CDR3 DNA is TGTGCTAGCAGCCGAGGACTAGCAGAGACC.

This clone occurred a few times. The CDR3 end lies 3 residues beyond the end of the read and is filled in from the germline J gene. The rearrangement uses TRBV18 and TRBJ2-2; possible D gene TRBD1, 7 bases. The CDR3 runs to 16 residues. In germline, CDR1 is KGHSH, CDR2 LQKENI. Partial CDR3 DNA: TGTGCCAGCTCAGGTACAGGGGACTCTGGGGCCAACGTG. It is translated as CASSGTGDSGANV. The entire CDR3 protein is CASSGTGDSGANVLFF.

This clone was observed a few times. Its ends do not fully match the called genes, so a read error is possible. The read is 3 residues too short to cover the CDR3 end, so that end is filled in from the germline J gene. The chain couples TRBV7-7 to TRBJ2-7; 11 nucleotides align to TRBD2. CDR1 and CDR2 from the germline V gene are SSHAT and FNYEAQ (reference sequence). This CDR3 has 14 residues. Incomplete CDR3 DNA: TGTGCTAGCAGCTTAGCGGGGGGGGGCTACGAG. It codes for CASSLAGGGYE. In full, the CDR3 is CASSLAGGGYEQYF.

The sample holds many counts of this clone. The CDR3 region is CASSSRGVNTEAFF. The sequenced CDR3 bases are TGCGCCAGCAGCTCCAGGGGAGTGAACACTGAA. The rearrangement joins TRBV5-1 to TRBJ1-1; D possibly corresponds to TRBD1 (6 bases). The CDR3 end lies 3 residues beyond the end of the read and is filled in from the germline J gene. Per the germline V gene, CDR1 is SGHRS and CDR2 is YFSETQ. V was shortened by 3 bases and J by 0 bases, with 9 bases between the two germline ends. The CDR3 covers 14 residues.

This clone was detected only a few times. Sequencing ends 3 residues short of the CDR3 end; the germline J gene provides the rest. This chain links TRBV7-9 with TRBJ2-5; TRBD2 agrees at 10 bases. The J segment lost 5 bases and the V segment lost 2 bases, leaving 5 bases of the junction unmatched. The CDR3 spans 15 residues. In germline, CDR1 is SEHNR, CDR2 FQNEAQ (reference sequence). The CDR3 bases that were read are TGTGCCAGCAGCTTACCTAGCGGGGGCGCTGAGACC. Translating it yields CASSLPSGGAET. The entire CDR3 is CASSLPSGGAETQYF.

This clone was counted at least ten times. The sequenced CDR3 bases are TGTGCCAGCAGCACAGCGGGAGGTGGCGATGAG. Protein sequence: CASSTAGGGDE. Given in full, the CDR3 is CASSTAGGGDEQFF. The rearrangement links TRBV7-3 to TRBJ2-1, with 9 bases lining up with TRBD2. Read coverage stops 3 residues before the CDR3 terminus; the germline J gene supplies the remainder. The germline gives CDR1 SGHTA, CDR2 FQGTGA. V was clipped by 5 bases and J by 8 bases; unmatched bases: 7. CDR3 length: 14 residues.

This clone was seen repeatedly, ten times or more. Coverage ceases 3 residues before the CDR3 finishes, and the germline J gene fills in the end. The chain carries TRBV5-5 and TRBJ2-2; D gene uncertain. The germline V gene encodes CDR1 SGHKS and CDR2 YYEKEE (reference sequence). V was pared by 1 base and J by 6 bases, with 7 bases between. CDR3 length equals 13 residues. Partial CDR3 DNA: TGTGCCAGCAGCTTGTCCGGGTCCGGGGAG. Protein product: CASSLSGSGE. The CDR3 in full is CASSLSGSGELFF.

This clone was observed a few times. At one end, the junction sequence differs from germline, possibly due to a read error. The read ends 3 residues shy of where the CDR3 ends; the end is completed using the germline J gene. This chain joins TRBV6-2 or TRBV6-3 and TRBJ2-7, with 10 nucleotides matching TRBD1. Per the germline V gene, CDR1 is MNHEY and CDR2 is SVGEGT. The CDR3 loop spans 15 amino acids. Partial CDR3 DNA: TGTGCCAGCGGTTACCAAGACAGGGGGCCCTACGAG. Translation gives CASGYQDRGPYE. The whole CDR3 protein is CASGYQDRGPYEQYF.

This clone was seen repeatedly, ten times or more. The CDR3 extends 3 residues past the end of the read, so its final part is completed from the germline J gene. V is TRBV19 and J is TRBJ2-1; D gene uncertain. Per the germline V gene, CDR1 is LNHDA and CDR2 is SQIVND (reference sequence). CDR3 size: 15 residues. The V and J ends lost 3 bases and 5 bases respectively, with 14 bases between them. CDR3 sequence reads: CASSIGADLNNEQFF. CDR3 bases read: TGTGCCAGTAGTATTGGAGCAGACTTGAACAATGAG. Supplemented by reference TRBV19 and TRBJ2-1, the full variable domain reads DGGITQSPKYLFRKEGQNVTLSCEQNLNHDAMYWYRQDPGQGLRLIYYSQIVNDFQKGDIAEGYSVSREKKESFPLTVTSAQKNPTAFYLCASSIGADLNNEQFFGPGTRLTVL.

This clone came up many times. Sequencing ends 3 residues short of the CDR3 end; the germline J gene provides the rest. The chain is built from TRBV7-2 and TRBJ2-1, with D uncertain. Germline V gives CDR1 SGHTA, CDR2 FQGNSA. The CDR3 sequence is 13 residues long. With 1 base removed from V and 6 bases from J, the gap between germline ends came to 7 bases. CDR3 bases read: TGTGCCAGCAGCTTAGTTCGCGGCAATGAG. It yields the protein CASSLVRGNE. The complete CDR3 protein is CASSLVRGNEQFF.

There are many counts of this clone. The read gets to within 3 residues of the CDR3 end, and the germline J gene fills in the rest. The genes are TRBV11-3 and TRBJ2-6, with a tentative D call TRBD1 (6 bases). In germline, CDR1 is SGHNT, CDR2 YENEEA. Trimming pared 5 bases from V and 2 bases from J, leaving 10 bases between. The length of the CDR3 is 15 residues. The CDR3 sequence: CASSGQRAGANVLTF. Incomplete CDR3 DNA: TGTGCCAGCAGCGGACAGAGGGCTGGGGCCAACGTC.

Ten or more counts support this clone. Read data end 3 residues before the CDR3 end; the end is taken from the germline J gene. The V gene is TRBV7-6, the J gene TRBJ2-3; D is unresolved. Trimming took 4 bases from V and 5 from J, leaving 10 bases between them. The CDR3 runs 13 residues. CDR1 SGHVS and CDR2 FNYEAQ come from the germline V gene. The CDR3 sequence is CASSSRPGDTQYF. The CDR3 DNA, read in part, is TGTGCCAGCAGCTCCCGTCCGGGAGATACG.

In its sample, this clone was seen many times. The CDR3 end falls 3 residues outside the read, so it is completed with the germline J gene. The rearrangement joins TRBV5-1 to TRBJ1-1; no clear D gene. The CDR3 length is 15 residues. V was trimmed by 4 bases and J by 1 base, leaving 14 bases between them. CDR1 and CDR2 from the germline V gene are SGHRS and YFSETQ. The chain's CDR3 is CASSRDIRQNTEAFF. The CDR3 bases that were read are TGCGCCAGCAGCCGCGACATCCGACAGAACACTGAA.

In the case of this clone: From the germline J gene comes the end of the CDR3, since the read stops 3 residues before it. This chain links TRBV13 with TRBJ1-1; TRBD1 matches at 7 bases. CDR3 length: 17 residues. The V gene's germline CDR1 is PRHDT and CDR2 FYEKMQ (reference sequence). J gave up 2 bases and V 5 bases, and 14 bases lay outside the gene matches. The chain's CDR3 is CASSTTPLDRVNTEAFF. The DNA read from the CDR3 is TGTGCCAGCAGCACAACGCCCCTAGACAGGGTCAACACTGAA.

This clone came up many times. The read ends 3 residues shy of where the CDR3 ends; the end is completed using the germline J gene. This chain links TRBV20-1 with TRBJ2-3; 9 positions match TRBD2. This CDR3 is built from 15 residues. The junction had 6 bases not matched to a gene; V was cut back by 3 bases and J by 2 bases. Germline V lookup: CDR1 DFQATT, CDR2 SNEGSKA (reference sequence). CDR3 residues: CSASGLAGLTDTQYF. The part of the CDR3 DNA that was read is TGCAGTGCTAGCGGGCTAGCGGGACTCACAGATACG.

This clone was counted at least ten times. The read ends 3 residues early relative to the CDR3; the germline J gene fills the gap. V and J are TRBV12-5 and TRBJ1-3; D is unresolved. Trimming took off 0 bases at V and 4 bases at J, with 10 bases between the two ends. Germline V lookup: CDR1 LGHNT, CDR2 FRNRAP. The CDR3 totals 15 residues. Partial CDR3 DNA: TGTGCTAGTGGTTTGGTGTCGACACCGGGAAACACC. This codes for CASGLVSTPGNT. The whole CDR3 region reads CASGLVSTPGNTIYF. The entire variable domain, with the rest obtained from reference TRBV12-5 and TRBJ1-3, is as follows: DARVTQTPRHKVTEMGQEVTMRCQPILGHNTVFWYRQTMMQGLELLAYFRNRAPLDDSGMPKDRFSAEMPDATLATLKIQPSEPRDSAVYFCASGLVSTPGNTIYFGEGSWLTVV.